This T cell receptor (beta chain) was captured in a study of identical twins. Study results and limitations: Rather than following the same donors, the conclusions depended on cross-sectional statistical analysis. Out-of-frame alpha sequences that twins shared showed excess low generation probability.

This CDR3 is 15 amino acids long. The V gene end was trimmed by 8 bases and the J gene end by 0 bases; junction bases not matched to a gene: 7. Remarks on this clonotype: What it binds is not known.

MiXCR, applied by TCRdb to the 5' RACE reads, yields one record per CDR3 protein. The data contain roughly 770,000 distinct CDR3 sequences, roughly 18% of them singletons. This sample also belongs to another study, concerning T cells expressing NK-cell markers.

The sample was PBMCs. This chain links TRBV12-3 or TRBV12-4 with TRBJ2-7; 10 positions match TRBD2. The receptor was isolated from a young woman in good health. CDR3 in DNA: TGTGCCAGCTCCCCGACTAGCGGGTACTCCTACGAGCAGTACTTC. This gives the protein CASSPTSGYSYEQYF.